This T cell receptor (beta chain) was identified in a study of cytomegalovirus exposure and HLA in healthy donors. General study findings and limits: About 150 TCR beta chains were listed as cytomegalovirus-associated.

Use of 60 Vbeta and 13 Jbeta primers characterized the PCR. As handled by the study authors: A follow-up analysis tallied 65 million to 80 million unique TCR beta chains, 9 million to 11 million shared. TCRdb's table, derived via immunoSEQ multiplex PCR, lists solely in-frame clones and lacks some. The V and J calls and clone size come from that table; D and trimming were worked out from the DNA. The sample lists approximately 150,000 clones, 75% to 85% occurring once. The germline V gene encodes CDR1 PRHDT and CDR2 FYEKMQ (reference sequence). V lost 1 base to trimming and J lost 14 bases, with 12 bases between them. This CDR3 comprises 12 residues. In the case of this clone: Its matching antigen is unknown.

The sample was PBMCs. The sequence derives from a man aged 25-40 years in good health and CMV-seronegative. V is TRBV13 and J is TRBJ2-4, with D possibly TRBD1 on 5 matching bases. The CDR3 sequence: CASSLDRQGKYF. The CDR3 nucleotides read TGTGCCAGCAGCTTAGATCGCCAGGGCAAGTACTTC.